This T cell receptor (beta chain) is drawn from a study of T cell responses to AZD1222 COVID-19 vaccine. Libraries were prepared by immunoSEQ multiplex PCR; TCRdb keeps only in-frame clonotypes and omits some of them. The sample includes some 110,000 clones, approximately 85% of them seen just once. Germline V lookup: CDR1 LGHDT, CDR2 YNNKEL (reference sequence). V was clipped by 1 base and J by 8 bases, with 17 bases between them. The CDR3 loop spans 16 amino acids. The gene calls are TRBV3-1 (or the pseudogene TRBV3-2) and TRBJ1-4; D gene unclear. The sequence came from an adult in good health. This sample comprised peripheral blood, obtained on day 0 of MenACWY control vaccination. This CDR3 is CASSQASGRAREKLFF. The CDR3 nucleotides are TGTGCCAGCAGCCAAGCCTCGGGGAGGGCTCGGGAAAAACTGTTTTTT.